This TCR beta chain was identified in a study of spatial heterogeneity in lung cancer. Study results and limitations: Mutation tallies in tumors tracked expanded intratumoral alpha and beta TCR counts. Approximate estimated coverage of tumor T cells amounted to approximately 7.6% for alpha and over 12% for beta chains.

TCRdb itself ran the 5' RACE reads through MiXCR, one entry per CDR3 protein. The data contain some 97,000 distinct CDR3 sequences, 3.5% to 5% of them singletons. This clonotype was found a few times. Its antigen is unknown. The sample's time point: sample taken at primary tumor resection. The donor group consisted of around 70 patients who had untreated, early-stage non-small cell lung cancer. The sequenced material consisted of unsorted whole RNA from tumor, nontumor lung or frozen PBMC. Sequences were derived from lung tumor tissue, sampled at surgery. This clonotype originated in a male donor with early-stage non-small cell lung cancer.

The CDR3 coding sequence is TGTGCCAGCAGTTGGGCACAATTTTATGGCTACACCTTC. Its translation is CASSWAQFYGYTF. The gene calls are TRBV28 and TRBJ1-2, with D uncertain. Germline lookup yields CDR1 MDHEN and CDR2 SYDVKM. This CDR3 is 13 amino acids long. The V and J ends lost 4 bases and 5 bases respectively, with 11 bases between them.